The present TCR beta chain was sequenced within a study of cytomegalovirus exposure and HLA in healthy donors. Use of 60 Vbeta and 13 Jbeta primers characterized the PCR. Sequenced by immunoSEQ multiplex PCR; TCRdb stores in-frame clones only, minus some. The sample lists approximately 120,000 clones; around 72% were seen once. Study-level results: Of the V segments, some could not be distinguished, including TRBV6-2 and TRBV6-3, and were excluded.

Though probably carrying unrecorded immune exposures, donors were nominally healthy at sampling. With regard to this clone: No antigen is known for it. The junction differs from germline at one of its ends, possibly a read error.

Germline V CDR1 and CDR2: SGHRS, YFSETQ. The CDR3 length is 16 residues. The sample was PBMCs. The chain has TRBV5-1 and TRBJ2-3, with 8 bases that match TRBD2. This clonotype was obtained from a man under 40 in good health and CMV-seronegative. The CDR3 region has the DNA TGCGCCAGCAGGTTGGGTTACGGGGGGGTAACAGATACGCAGTATTTT. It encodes CASRLGYGGVTDTQYF.